Below are 20 T cell receptor beta chains sequenced from a single sample in a study of blood T cells in healthy people across ages. Then a second PCR, running roughly 7 to 11 cycles, was carried out with a sample-barcoded 5' primer and a J-beta primer mix. TCRdb reprocessed the 5' RACE reads via MiXCR and lists one record per CDR3 protein. The sample shows hundreds of thousands of distinct CDR3 sequences, roughly 60% of them seen only once. Sequenced material: blood. Receptor source: a man under 40 in good health.

This clonotype appeared once. CDR3 in DNA: TGTGCCAGCAGTCTCCTCGGGACAGGGAGTAAGGATACGCAGTATTTT. Its protein product is CASSLLGTGSKDTQYF. The rearrangement links TRBV27 to TRBJ2-3; 9 nucleotides agree with TRBD1. The CDR3 is 16 amino acids. With 5 bases clipped from V and 6 bases from J, the junction kept 12 bases outside the gene matches. Germline CDR1 is MNHEY and CDR2 is SMNVEV (reference sequence).

The sample holds one count of this clonotype. An end of the junction differs from the germline gene, which may be a read error. This chain joins TRBV7-8 and TRBJ2-4; no clear D gene. The J call is in doubt because the DNA end fits TRBJ2-7 better. CDR3 length: 13 amino acids. In germline, CDR1 is SGHVS, CDR2 FQNEAQ. The DNA for the CDR3 is TGTGCCAGCAGCGTAGCCGGTAGTTCCGAGCAGTACTTC. This codes for CASSVAGSSEQYF.

The J gene is TRBJ2-7, the V gene TRBV20-1; D remains unclear. Germline CDR1 and CDR2: DFQATT and SNEGSKA (reference sequence). With 6 bases removed from V and 2 bases from J, the gap between germline ends came to 11 bases. This CDR3 region has 12 residues. The CDR3 is CSAKDATYEQYF. The DNA of the CDR3 is TGCAGTGCCAAGGACGCTACCTACGAGCAGTACTTC.

Details on this clonotype: One end of the junction is discordant with germline, which a read error may explain. The chain joins TRBV20-1 to TRBJ2-5; 8 bases match TRBD2. From germline, CDR1 is DFQATT and CDR2 SNEGSKA (reference sequence). There are 15 residues in the CDR3. CDR3 bases: TGCAATGCTGGAGACGGGGGGGGTTTACAGGAGACCCAGTACTTC. Its translation: CNAGDGGGLQETQYF.

The chain joins TRBV12-3 or TRBV12-4 to TRBJ2-5; D is unclear. The DNA end is a closer match to TRBJ2-7, so the J assignment may be wrong. The CDR3 length is 13 residues. The CDR3 DNA follows: TGTGCCAGCAGTGTACACTCCCCCTACGAGCAGTACTTC. Its translation is CASSVHSPYEQYF.

CDR3 sequence (DNA): TGTGCCAGCAGCCCTAACCCCATTTCGGGAAACACCATATATTTT. The encoded protein is CASSPNPISGNTIYF. The chain couples TRBV25-1 to TRBJ1-3; D not certain. CDR1 MGHDK and CDR2 SYGVNS come from the germline V gene. Trimming removed 6 bases at V and 4 bases at J, with 16 bases between. The CDR3 has 15 residues.

This sequence joins TRBV29-1 and TRBJ1-2; D unclear. Germline V lookup: CDR1 SQVTM, CDR2 ANQGSEA. This CDR3 region has 15 residues. Trimming cost V 4 bases and J 8 bases, with 23 bases left between them. For the CDR3, the DNA is TGCAGCGTTGCAGCTCTCTGGCAGGAGGAGAAGGGCTACACCTTC. This translates into CSVAALWQEEKGYTF.

This sequence joins TRBV28 and TRBJ2-5, with D tentatively TRBD1 (5 bases). Between the trimmed V and J ends, which lost 3 bases and 5 bases, there was a span of 16 bases. CDR3 length: 15 residues. Germline CDR1 is MDHEN and CDR2 is SYDVKM. CDR3 bases: TGTGCCAGCAGTTTTGTTGCGGCCGCAGGGGAGACCCAGTACTTC. Protein sequence: CASSFVAAAGETQYF. The whole variable domain, filled in from reference TRBV28 and TRBJ2-5, reads DVKVTQSSRYLVKRTGEKVFLECVQDMDHENMFWYRQDPGLGLRLIYFSYDVKMKEKGDIPEGYSVSREKKERFSLILESASTNQTSMYLCASSFVAAAGETQYFGPGTRLLVL.

This clonotype was seen a few times. The CDR3 sequence: CASSEVGTGGSATEAFF. CDR3 sequence (DNA): TGTGCCAGCAGTGAGGTGGGGACAGGTGGATCGGCCACTGAAGCTTTCTTT. The chain uses TRBV25-1 and TRBJ1-1, with TRBD1 identical over 8 bases. CDR1 is MGHDK and CDR2 is SYGVNS in the germline V gene. The V and J ends lost 3 bases and 4 bases, in that order; junction bases with no gene match: 13. The CDR3 loop spans 17 amino acids. Drawing the rest from reference TRBV25-1 and TRBJ1-1, the complete variable domain is EADIYQTPRYLVIGTGKKITLECSQTMGHDKMYWYQQDPGMELHLIHYSYGVNSTEKGDLSSESTVSRIRTEHFPLTLESARPSHTSQYLCASSEVGTGGSATEAFFGQGTRLTVV.

The V and J genes are TRBV4-1 and TRBJ1-5; no firm D call. Trimming removed 0 bases from V and 1 base from J, with 16 bases in between. The V gene's germline CDR1 is MGHRA and CDR2 YSYEKL. This CDR3 contains 18 residues. CDR3: CASSQDRRESLSNQPQHF. The CDR3 DNA follows: TGCGCCAGCAGCCAAGATAGGAGGGAATCCTTAAGCAATCAGCCCCAGCATTTT.

The chain joins TRBV30 to TRBJ2-7, with 10 bases fitting TRBD1. CDR3 length: 15 residues. The junction had 8 bases not matched to a gene; V was cut back by 2 bases and J by 4 bases. In germline, CDR1 is GTSNPN, CDR2 SVGIG (reference sequence). The CDR3 region has the DNA TGTGCCTGGAGTCACCCGGGACAGGGGTTTTACGAGCAGTACTTC. Translated, it gives CAWSHPGQGFYEQYF.

The chain uses TRBV7-9 and TRBJ2-5, with D uncertain. CDR1 SEHNR and CDR2 FQNEAQ come from the germline V gene (reference sequence). CDR3 length: 12 residues. The V gene lost 5 bases and the J gene lost 5 bases, with 9 bases spanning the gap. The DNA for the CDR3 is TGTGCCAGCAGCCCGCTCACGGAGACCCAGTACTTC. This translates into CASSPLTETQYF.

The sample holds a few counts of this clonotype. The chain employs TRBV20-1 and TRBJ2-7, with D hard to call. CDR3 length: 14 residues. CDR1 is DFQATT, CDR2 SNEGSKA, per germline (reference sequence). Deletions cut 5 bases from V and 3 bases from J, with 17 bases between. CDR3 loop: CSAAPPLDGYEQYF. For the CDR3, the DNA is TGCAGTGCTGCCCCCCCCCTCGACGGCTACGAGCAGTACTTC.

The chain combines TRBV20-1 with TRBJ2-3, with 8 bases identical to TRBD2. The CDR3 consists of 12 residues. Trimming cost V 5 bases and J 8 bases; bases outside gene matches: 6. Germline loops: CDR1 DFQATT, CDR2 SNEGSKA (reference sequence). CDR3 bases: TGCAGTGCTGAAGCGGGGGAAGGTACGCAGTATTTT. Protein sequence: CSAEAGEGTQYF.

The chain uses TRBV25-1 and TRBJ1-1, with D tentatively TRBD1 (5 bases). Trimming left V 8 bases short and J 1 base short, with 11 bases between. The CDR3 is 13 residues long. Per germline, CDR1 MGHDK and CDR2 SYGVNS. The CDR3 loop reads CASGSGGNTEAFF. The CDR3 DNA reads TGTGCCAGCGGATCGGGGGGGAACACTGAAGCTTTCTTT.

The chain recombines TRBV6-5 with TRBJ2-5; D is perhaps TRBD1 (5 bases). Per the germline V gene, CDR1 is MNHEY and CDR2 is SVGAGI. The germline V and J ends were trimmed by 4 bases and 1 base, with 13 bases remaining between them. The CDR3 extends over 15 amino acids. CDR3 DNA: TGTGCCAGCAGTTTCGGCAGGGCCATCCAAGAGACCCAGTACTTC. Protein: CASSFGRAIQETQYF.

This clonotype was detected only a few times. This sequence joins TRBV12-3 or TRBV12-4 and TRBJ2-7, with 7 bases aligning to TRBD1. The J call is in doubt because the DNA end fits TRBJ2-5 better. CDR3 length: 13 amino acids. CDR3 nucleotide sequence: TGTGCCAGCAGGCGACAGGGCGGAGAGACCCAGTACTTC. Amino acids: CASRRQGGETQYF.

The chain employs TRBV28 and TRBJ2-2; tentatively, D is TRBD1 or TRBD2 (6 bases each). Germline CDR1 MDHEN, CDR2 SYDVKM. Trimming took 6 bases from V and 5 from J, leaving 16 bases between them. This CDR3 contains 15 residues. CDR3 amino acids: CASSIFLGGTGELFF. DNA for the CDR3: TGTGCCAGCAGCATATTTTTAGGGGGGACCGGGGAGCTGTTTTTT.

The V call is TRBV5-6, the J call TRBJ2-5; the D gene is possibly TRBD2 (7 bases). V was shortened by 1 base and J by 2 bases, with 18 bases between the two germline ends. The germline gives CDR1 SGHDT, CDR2 YYEEEE. The CDR3 is 17 amino acids. The CDR3 bases are TGTGCCAGCAGCTTGTTGTTAGGGGGGGCCCTGCAAGAGACCCAGTACTTC. As protein: CASSLLLGGALQETQYF.

This clonotype showed up just a few times. The V call is TRBV9, the J call TRBJ1-2; tentative D call: TRBD1 (6 bases). Trimming cost V 4 bases and J 8 bases, with 15 bases left between them. Germline values: CDR1 SGDLS, CDR2 YYNGEE. This CDR3 has 13 amino acids. CDR3 protein: CASSPTGWVGYTF. The CDR3 region has the DNA TGTGCCAGCAGCCCTACAGGGTGGGTCGGCTACACCTTC.